Listed below are T cell receptor beta chains from one sample, sequenced in a study of T-cell memory formation after mild COVID-19. TCRdb re-called the 5' RACE reads through MiXCR, storing one row per CDR3 protein. The repertoire holds about 270,000 distinct CDR3 sequences, with roughly 17% as singletons. Input material: PBMCs or a T cell subset sorted from them (not recorded which). The receptors were sampled from a man younger than 30 who had mild COVID-19 (a few samples of this study predate the infection). Cell type and time point are not known. The CDR3 runs from the conserved cysteine through the conserved F or W. A D gene is named only where the DNA matches it firmly. The size of a clone is reported for some rows only, either as once, few or many, or as a class for expanded clones.

J: TRBJ1-1
D: .
V: TRBV5-5
size: many
length: 11
DNA: TGTGCCAGCAGCATAGACACTGAAGCTTTCTTT
CDR3: CASSIDTEAFF

J: TRBJ2-1
D: TRBD1
V: TRBV7-9
size: many
length: 14
DNA: TGTGCCAGCAGCTTGACAGGGGCCCTTAATGAGCAGTTCTTC
CDR3: CASSLTGALNEQFF

J: TRBJ2-4
D: .
V: TRBV4-3
size: many
length: 17
DNA: TGCGCCAGCAGCCCATCGGTCTCCGGACTTGCCAAAAACATTCAGTACTTC
CDR3: CASSPSVSGLAKNIQYF

J: TRBJ2-7
D: .
V: TRBV7-2
size: .
length: 16
DNA: TGTGCCAGCAGCTTTGGCCGGAGCCGGGGAAACTACGAGCAGTACTTC
CDR3: CASSFGRSRGNYEQYF

J: TRBJ2-7
D: TRBD2
V: TRBV18
size: few
length: 14
DNA: TGTGCCAGCTCCCCTACTAGCGGGGGCGACGAGCAGTACTTC
CDR3: CASSPTSGGDEQYF

J: TRBJ2-3
D: .
V: TRBV28
size: .
length: 13
DNA: TGTGCCAGCAGACCAGCAGGGGCAGATACGCAGTATTTT
CDR3: CASRPAGADTQYF

J: TRBJ2-1
D: .
V: TRBV24-1
size: few
length: 13
DNA: TGTGCCACCAGCGCTCCAGGGGACAATGAGCAGTTCTTC
CDR3: CATSAPGDNEQFF

J: TRBJ2-3
D: TRBD2
V: TRBV9
size: few
length: 18
DNA: TGTGCCAGCAGCGGATACCTAGGTAGCGGGGGGGCTTCAGATACGCAGTATTTT
CDR3: CASSGYLGSGGASDTQYF

J: TRBJ2-5
D: .
V: TRBV3-1
size: few
length: 14
DNA: TGTGCCAGCAGCTTCCACAGGGACCAAGAGACCCAGTACTTC
CDR3: CASSFHRDQETQYF

J: TRBJ1-5
D: .
V: TRBV7-9
size: many
length: 15
DNA: TGTGCCAGCAGCCCTTTGGGGGGGCAGGATCAGCCCCAGCATTTT
CDR3: CASSPLGGQDQPQHF

J: TRBJ1-1
D: .
V: TRBV9
size: few
length: 13
DNA: TGTGCCAGCAGCGTATCGAGGAACACTGAAGCTTTCTTT
CDR3: CASSVSRNTEAFF

J: TRBJ1-4
D: TRBD1
V: TRBV4-2
size: few
length: 16
DNA: TGTGCCAGCAGCCAAGACCCCGGACAGGGGGCTGAAAAACTGTTTTTT
CDR3: CASSQDPGQGAEKLFF

J: TRBJ2-1
D: TRBD2
V: TRBV12-5
size: .
length: 15
DNA: TGTGCTAGTGGGGGGGGGACTAGCGGTTACAATGAGCAGTTCTTC
CDR3: CASGGGTSGYNEQFF

J: TRBJ1-5
D: .
V: TRBV27
size: .
length: 16
DNA: TGTGCCAGCAGTTTATCGCTGGGACAACCTAATCAGCCCCAGCATTTT
CDR3: CASSLSLGQPNQPQHF

J: TRBJ2-2
D: .
V: TRBV9
size: .
length: 14
DNA: TGTGCCAGCAGCGTAGGTCCAGTCGCCGGGGAGCTGTTTTTT
CDR3: CASSVGPVAGELFF

J: TRBJ2-7
D: TRBD2
V: TRBV20-1
size: many
length: 12
DNA: TGCAGTGCTAGAGTCGGGGGGGACGAGCAGTACTTC
CDR3: CSARVGGDEQYF

J: TRBJ1-2
D: .
V: TRBV7-2
size: few
length: 13
DNA: TGTGCCAGCAGCTTAGACCCAGGGTTTGGCTACACCTTC
CDR3: CASSLDPGFGYTF

J: TRBJ2-2
D: .
V: TRBV14
size: few
length: 12
DNA: TGTGCCAGCAGCCACGACCGCCGGGAGCTGTTTTTT
CDR3: CASSHDRRELFF

J: TRBJ2-5
D: .
V: TRBV10-3
size: few
length: 13
DNA: TGTGCCATCAAGAGGTCCAGTACTGAGACCCAGTACTTC
CDR3: CAIKRSSTETQYF

J: TRBJ2-7
D: .
V: TRBV5-1
size: .
length: 11
DNA: TGCGCCAGCAGCTTCCGGGACGAGCAGTACTTC
CDR3: CASSFRDEQYF

J: TRBJ1-1
D: .
V: TRBV12-5
size: .
length: 13
DNA: TGTGCTAGTGGTCATAGATTGGACACTGAAGCTTTCTTT
CDR3: CASGHRLDTEAFF

J: TRBJ2-3
D: .
V: TRBV5-5
size: .
length: 17
DNA: TGTGCCAGCAGCTTGGCCCTAACAGGTCATCCGACGGATACGCAGTATTTT
CDR3: CASSLALTGHPTDTQYF

J: TRBJ2-2
D: TRBD1
V: TRBV4-2
size: few
length: 15
DNA: TGTGCCAGCAGAGGGACAGGGTATTCTACCGGGGAGCTGTTTTTT
CDR3: CASRGTGYSTGELFF

J: TRBJ1-2
D: .
V: TRBV20-1
size: .
length: 14
DNA: TGCAGTGCTAGAGCGGCAGGGCCCTACTATGGCTACACCTTC
CDR3: CSARAAGPYYGYTF

J: TRBJ1-2
D: .
V: TRBV12-3/TRBV12-4
size: many
length: 13
DNA: TGTGCCAGCAGCTTAGGACAGAACTATGGCTACACCTTC
CDR3: CASSLGQNYGYTF

J: TRBJ2-7
D: .
V: TRBV28
size: .
length: 14
DNA: TGTGCCAGCAGTTTCGGCGGGGATTCCTACGAGCAGTACTTC
CDR3: CASSFGGDSYEQYF

J: TRBJ1-2
D: .
V: TRBV2
size: .
length: 11
DNA: TGTGCCAGCAGTACCACTATCCGCTACACCTTC
CDR3: CASSTTIRYTF

J: TRBJ2-6
D: .
V: TRBV21-1
size: many
length: 16
DNA: TGTGCCGGGGGGCGGGACAGGTCGACTGGGGCCAACGTCCTGACTTTC
CDR3: CAGGRDRSTGANVLTF

J: TRBJ2-5
D: .
V: TRBV7-7
size: few
length: 16
DNA: TGTGCTAGCAGCTTAGTCTTGAAGCGGTACCAAGAGACCCAGTACTTC
CDR3: CASSLVLKRYQETQYF

J: TRBJ2-1
D: .
V: TRBV7-9
size: .
length: 17
DNA: TGTGCCAGCAGCTTAGGGGTCCTTCGGGAGACCGACAATGAGCAGTTCTTC
CDR3: CASSLGVLRETDNEQFF

J: TRBJ1-1
D: .
V: TRBV6-2/TRBV6-3
size: many
length: 15
DNA: TGTGCCAGCGTTGAGCAGAGCTCATGGAACACTGAAGCTTTCTTT
CDR3: CASVEQSSWNTEAFF

J: TRBJ2-1
D: TRBD2
V: TRBV6-6
size: few
length: 14
DNA: TGTGCCAGCAGTTTCCCCAGCGGGGGCGATGAGCAGTTCTTC
CDR3: CASSFPSGGDEQFF

J: TRBJ1-3
D: .
V: TRBV7-2
size: few
length: 15
DNA: TGTGCCAGCAGCTCGCGCGGGCACTCTGGAAACACCATATATTTT
CDR3: CASSSRGHSGNTIYF

J: TRBJ2-7
D: .
V: TRBV12-3/TRBV12-4
size: few
length: 14
DNA: TGTGCCAGCAGTTTCCCCCGGGTTTCCTACGAGCAGTACTTC
CDR3: CASSFPRVSYEQYF

J: TRBJ1-6
D: .
V: TRBV21-1
size: .
length: 13
DNA: TGTGCCAGCAGCAAAGAGGGGGGATCACCCCTCCACTTT
CDR3: CASSKEGGSPLHF

J: TRBJ2-7
D: .
V: TRBV5-1
size: .
length: 15
DNA: TGCGCCAGCAGCTCGGCCGGGACATTGGTCTACGAGCAGTACTTC
CDR3: CASSSAGTLVYEQYF